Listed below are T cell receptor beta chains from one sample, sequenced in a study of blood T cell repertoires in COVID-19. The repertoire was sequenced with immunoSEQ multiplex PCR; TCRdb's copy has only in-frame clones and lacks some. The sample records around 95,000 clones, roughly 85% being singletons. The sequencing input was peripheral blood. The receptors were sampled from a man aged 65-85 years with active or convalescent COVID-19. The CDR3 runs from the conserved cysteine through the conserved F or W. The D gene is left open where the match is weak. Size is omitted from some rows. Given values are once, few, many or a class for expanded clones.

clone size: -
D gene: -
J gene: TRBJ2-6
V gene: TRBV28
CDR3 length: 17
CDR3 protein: CASSITGLGSGANVLTF
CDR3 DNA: TGTGCCAGCAGTATAACAGGGCTGGGATCTGGGGCCAACGTCCTGACTTTC

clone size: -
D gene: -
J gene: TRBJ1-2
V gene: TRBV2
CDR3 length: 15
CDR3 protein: CASSARWGVPGGYTF
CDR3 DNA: TGTGCCAGCAGTGCACGGTGGGGGGTTCCGGGAGGCTACACCTTC

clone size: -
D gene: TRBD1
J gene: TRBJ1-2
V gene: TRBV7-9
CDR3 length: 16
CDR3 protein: CASSLDRDREDYGYTF
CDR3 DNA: TGTGCCAGCAGCTTAGACCGGGACAGGGAGGACTATGGCTACACCTTC

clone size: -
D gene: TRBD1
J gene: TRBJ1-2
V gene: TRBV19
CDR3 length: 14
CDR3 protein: CASSPAGTGKGYTF
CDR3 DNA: TGTGCCAGTAGTCCAGCCGGGACAGGGAAGGGCTACACCTTC

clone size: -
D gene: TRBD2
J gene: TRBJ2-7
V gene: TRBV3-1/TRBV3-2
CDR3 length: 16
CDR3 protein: CASSQGPLAGGYEQYF
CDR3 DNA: TGTGCCAGCAGCCAAGGGCCGCTAGCGGGAGGCTACGAGCAGTACTTC

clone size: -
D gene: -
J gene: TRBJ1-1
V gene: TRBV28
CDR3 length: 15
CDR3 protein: CASVTGHLQGTEAFF
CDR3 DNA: TGTGCCAGCGTGACAGGACACCTTCAGGGCACTGAAGCTTTCTTT

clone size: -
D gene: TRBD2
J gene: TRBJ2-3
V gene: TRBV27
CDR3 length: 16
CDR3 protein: CASSLIAGGFGDTQYF
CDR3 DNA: TGTGCCAGCAGTTTAATAGCGGGGGGGTTTGGAGATACGCAGTATTTT

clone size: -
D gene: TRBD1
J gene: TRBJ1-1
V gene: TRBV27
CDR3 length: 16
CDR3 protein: CASSSGLGQVNTEAFF
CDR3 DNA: TGTGCCAGCAGTTCCGGCCTCGGACAGGTGAACACTGAAGCTTTCTTT

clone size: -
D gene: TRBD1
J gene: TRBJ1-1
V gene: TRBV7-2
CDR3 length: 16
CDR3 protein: CASSLRTGFGNTEAFF
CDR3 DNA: TGTGCCAGCAGCCTACGGACAGGATTTGGGAACACTGAAGCTTTCTTT

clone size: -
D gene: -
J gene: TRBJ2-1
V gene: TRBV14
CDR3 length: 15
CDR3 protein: CASSQVSPPDNEQFF
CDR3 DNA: TGTGCCAGCAGCCAAGTTTCTCCCCCCGACAATGAGCAGTTCTTC

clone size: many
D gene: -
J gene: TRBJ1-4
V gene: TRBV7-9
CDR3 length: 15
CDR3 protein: CASSLTGSRIEKLFF
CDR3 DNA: TGTGCCAGCAGCTTAACCGGGTCACGGATTGAAAAACTGTTTTTT

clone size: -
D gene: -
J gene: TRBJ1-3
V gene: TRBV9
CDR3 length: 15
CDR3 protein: CASSYTTGAGNTIYF
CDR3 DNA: TGTGCCAGCAGCTACACGACAGGAGCCGGAAACACCATATATTTT

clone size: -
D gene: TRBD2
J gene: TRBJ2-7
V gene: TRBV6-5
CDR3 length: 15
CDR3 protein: CASSYGVAGGYEQYF
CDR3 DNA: TGTGCCAGCAGTTACGGCGTAGCGGGGGGCTACGAGCAGTACTTC

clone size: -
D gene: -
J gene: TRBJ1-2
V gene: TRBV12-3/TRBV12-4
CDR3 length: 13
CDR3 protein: CASSFGESKGYTF
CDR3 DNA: TGTGCCAGCAGTTTCGGGGAATCTAAGGGCTACACCTTC

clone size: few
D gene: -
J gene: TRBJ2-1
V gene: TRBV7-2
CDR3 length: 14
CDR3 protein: CASSLGQIYNEQFF
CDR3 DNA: TGTGCCAGCAGCCTCGGACAGATTTACAATGAGCAGTTCTTC

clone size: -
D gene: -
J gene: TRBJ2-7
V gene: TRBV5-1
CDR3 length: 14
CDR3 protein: CASSLQGGSYEQYF
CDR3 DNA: TGCGCCAGCAGCTTGCAGGGGGGCTCCTACGAGCAGTACTTC

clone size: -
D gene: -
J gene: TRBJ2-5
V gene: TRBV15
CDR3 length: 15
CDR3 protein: CATSRDPERGETQYF
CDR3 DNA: TGTGCCACCAGCAGAGATCCGGAGAGAGGGGAGACCCAGTACTTC

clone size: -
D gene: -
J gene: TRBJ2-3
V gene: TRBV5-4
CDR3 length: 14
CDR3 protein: CASSFGGSTDTQYF
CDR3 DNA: TGTGCCAGCAGCTTCGGGGGTAGCACAGATACGCAGTATTTT

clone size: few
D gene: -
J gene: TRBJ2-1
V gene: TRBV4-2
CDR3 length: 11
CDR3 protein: CASSQGGEQFF
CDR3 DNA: TGTGCCAGCAGCCAGGGGGGTGAGCAGTTCTTC